These 21 T cell receptor beta chains were sequenced from one sample in a study of T cell responses to AZD1222 COVID-19 vaccine. The repertoire was sequenced with immunoSEQ multiplex PCR; TCRdb's copy has only in-frame clones and lacks some. The table lists nearly 90,000 clones, around nine tenths of them singletons. This specimen was peripheral blood, taken 28 days after the second AZD1222 dose. These receptors all stem from an adult who received the AZD1222 COVID-19 vaccine.

The V gene is TRBV12-3 or TRBV12-4, the J gene TRBJ1-5; D not resolved. Trimming took off 2 bases at V and 6 bases at J, with 8 bases between the two ends. This CDR3 comprises 13 residues. DNA of the CDR3: TGTGCCAGCAGTTTAACAGAGGGTCAGCCCCAGCATTTT. It specifies CASSLTEGQPQHF.

The V call is TRBV20-1, the J call TRBJ1-1; a possible D gene is TRBD1 (5 bases). The CDR3 runs to 13 residues. Germline CDR1 and CDR2: DFQATT and SNEGSKA (reference sequence). V was pared by 3 bases and J by 4 bases, with 12 bases between. CDR3 bases: TGCAGTGCTAGTGGGAGGGGTTTCACTGAAGCTTTCTTT. It encodes CSASGRGFTEAFF.

This CDR3 reads CASSRGPNEKLFF. The DNA of the CDR3 is TGTGCCAGCAGCCGGGGACCCAATGAAAAACTGTTTTTT. The chain is built from TRBV6-5 and TRBJ1-4, with a weak D call TRBD1 (5 bases). Trimming took off 6 bases at V and 5 bases at J, with 10 bases between the two ends. CDR3 size: 13 residues. Per germline, CDR1 MNHEY and CDR2 SVGAGI.

The chain uses TRBV27 and TRBJ1-1; TRBD1 aligns across 9 bases. The germline CDR1 and CDR2 sequences are MNHEY and SMNVEV (reference sequence). CDR3 size: 15 residues. The ends lost 6 bases at V and 6 bases at J; junction bases unmatched: 11. The CDR3 region is CASRRPGQGISEAFF. The CDR3 region has the DNA TGTGCCAGCAGGCGACCGGGACAGGGAATATCTGAAGCTTTCTTT.

The rearrangement uses TRBV6-2 or TRBV6-3 and TRBJ1-2; 7 bases map to TRBD1. The CDR3 has 14 residues. Trimming at V came to 2 bases and at J to 3 bases, leaving 3 bases not matched to a gene. Germline V gene lookup returns CDR1 MNHEY and CDR2 SVGEGT. The CDR3 nucleotides read TGTGCCAGCAGTTACGCAGGGACAGACTATGGCTACACCTTC. Amino acids: CASSYAGTDYGYTF.

Only one count was recorded for this clone. The CDR3 is CASSSNFNNEQFF. The DNA for the CDR3 is TGTGCCAGCAGCTCCAACTTCAACAATGAGCAGTTCTTC. The rearrangement joins TRBV7-9 to TRBJ2-1; D uncertain. This CDR3 has 13 amino acids. V lost 4 bases, J lost 5 bases, and 9 bases lay in between. From germline, CDR1 is SEHNR and CDR2 FQNEAQ (reference sequence). The whole variable domain, filled in from reference TRBV7-9 and TRBJ2-1, reads DTGVSQNPRHKITKRGQNVTFRCDPISEHNRLYWYRQTLGQGPEFLTYFQNEAQLEKSRLLSDRFSAERPKGSFSTLEIQRTEQGDSAMYLCASSSNFNNEQFFGPGTRLTVL.

This chain joins TRBV2 and TRBJ2-1; 13 positions agree with TRBD2. CDR1 and CDR2 from the germline V gene are SNHLY and FYNNEI. The CDR3 is 15 residues long. V lost 5 bases to trimming and J lost 7 bases; unmatched junction nucleotides: 5. For the CDR3, the DNA is TGTGCCAGCAGTACACTAGCGGGGGGGCAGAATGAGCAGTTCTTC. Residues: CASSTLAGGQNEQFF.

The chain has TRBV5-4 and TRBJ1-3, with a weak D call TRBD1 (6 bases). With 4 bases removed from V and 3 bases from J, the gap between germline ends came to 17 bases. Germline assignment: CDR1 SGHNT and CDR2 YYREEE (reference sequence). This CDR3 has 16 residues. The CDR3 reads CASSPAAGGLGNTIYF. CDR3 sequence (DNA): TGTGCCAGCAGCCCCGCAGCTGGGGGGCTTGGAAACACCATATATTTT.

The chain carries TRBV7-9 and TRBJ1-4; 9 bases match TRBD1. Germline lookup yields CDR1 SEHNR and CDR2 FQNEAQ (reference sequence). The CDR3 contains 15 residues. Trimming took 6 bases from V and 4 from J; bases not matched to a gene: 6. Here the CDR3 DNA reads TGTGCCAGCAGTAACAGGGGGCAGGGTAATGAAAAACTGTTTTTT. Translating it yields CASSNRGQGNEKLFF.

The chain recombines TRBV5-8 with TRBJ2-2; D is possibly TRBD1 (5 bases). Germline V gene sequence: CDR1 SGHTS, CDR2 YDEGEE. The length of the CDR3 is 15 residues. Trimming shortened V by 6 bases and J by 4 bases, and 16 bases separated the two germline ends. The CDR3 DNA reads as TGTGCCAGCACCCCAGGGATTAGGGGCACCGGGGAGCTGTTTTTT. This sequence encodes CASTPGIRGTGELFF.

This clone was seen a single time. The CDR3 spells CASSLGGQPQHF. The CDR3 DNA reads TGTGCCAGCAGTCTAGGGGGGCAGCCCCAGCATTTT. The chain carries TRBV7-9 and TRBJ1-5, with D possibly being TRBD1 (6 bases). V lost 6 bases, J lost 7 bases, and 10 bases lay in between. The CDR3 consists of 12 residues. Germline CDR1 SEHNR, CDR2 FQNEAQ (reference sequence).

V is TRBV11-3 and J is TRBJ2-7; D may be TRBD1 or TRBD2 (9 bases each). V dropped 5 bases and J dropped 6 bases, with 17 bases sitting between them. The germline V gene has CDR1 SGHNT and CDR2 YENEEA. The CDR3 is 14 amino acids. DNA of the CDR3: TGTGCCAGCAGCGCGGGGGGGACAGGGAGCGAGCAGTACTTC. This gives the protein CASSAGGTGSEQYF.

V is TRBV3-1 (or the pseudogene TRBV3-2) and J is TRBJ1-2; a weak D match, TRBD1 (6 bases). CDR1 is LGHDT and CDR2 is YNNKEL in the germline V gene (reference sequence). The CDR3 spans 21 residues. V lost 3 bases and J lost 4, with 33 bases in between. DNA of the CDR3: TGTGCCAGCAGCCACCCCAGCGACAGGTTCCTCGACGGTCGGTCATTCTATGGCTACACCTTC. Translating gives CASSHPSDRFLDGRSFYGYTF.

The V and J genes are TRBV7-8 and TRBJ1-1; D unresolved. The CDR3 is 14 amino acids. Germline V CDR1 and CDR2: SGHVS, FQNEAQ. V lost 1 base to trimming and J lost 1 base, with 7 bases between them. CDR3 loop: CASSLDFANTEAFF. CDR3 bases: TGTGCCAGCAGCTTAGACTTCGCGAACACTGAAGCTTTCTTT. The full variable domain, in which reference TRBV7-8 and TRBJ1-1 provide the parts outside the CDR3, is GAGVSQSPRYKVAKRGQDVALRCDPISGHVSLFWYQQALGQGPEFLTYFQNEAQLDKSGLPSDRFFAERPEGSVSTLKIQRTQQEDSAVYLCASSLDFANTEAFFGQGTRLTVV.

The V call is TRBV19, the J call TRBJ1-2; D is possibly TRBD1 (5 bases). The germline gives CDR1 LNHDA, CDR2 SQIVND (reference sequence). Trimming removed 4 bases at V and 0 bases at J, with 6 bases between. This CDR3 is 13 amino acids long. CDR3 DNA sequence: TGTGCCAGTAGTAGGGGGGCTAACTATGGCTACACCTTC. It translates to CASSRGANYGYTF.

As for this clone: At one of its ends the junction is not consistent with the germline gene, which may arise from a read error. V and J are TRBV2 and TRBJ1-1; maybe TRBD1 (6 bases). CDR3 length: 13 amino acids. Germline V gene sequence: CDR1 SNHLY, CDR2 FYNNEI. Here the CDR3 reads CASSRIRDTEAFF. CDR3 nucleotides: TGTGCCAGCAGTCGAATCCGGGACACAGAAGCTTTCTTT.

The chain couples TRBV6-5 to TRBJ1-2, with a weak D call TRBD1 (5 bases). The CDR3 is 12 amino acids. V shed 2 bases and J shed 8 bases, with 9 bases lying between them. Germline lookup yields CDR1 MNHEY and CDR2 SVGAGI. The CDR3 here is CASSYQGFGYTF. CDR3 nucleotide sequence: TGTGCCAGCAGTTACCAGGGTTTCGGCTACACCTTC.

This clone was seen once. V and J are TRBV6-5 and TRBJ1-3; TRBD1 matches 7 bases. Germline CDR1 reads MNHEY; CDR2 reads SVGAGI. Unmatched junction bases numbered 9, after V lost 8 bases and J lost 2 bases. The CDR3 has 15 residues. The CDR3 DNA is TGTGCCAGCGGGCTGACCAGGGGGGCTGGAAACACCATATATTTT. It translates to CASGLTRGAGNTIYF.

The J gene is TRBJ1-1, the V gene TRBV6-4; D is undetermined. The CDR3 has 13 amino acids. Trimming took 2 bases from V and 0 from J, leaving 4 bases between them. Germline V gene data show CDR1 as MRHNA and CDR2 as SNTAGT. CDR3: CASSDSMNTEAFF. CDR3 bases: TGTGCCAGCAGTGACAGCATGAACACTGAAGCTTTCTTT.

The chain links TRBV7-2 to TRBJ1-1; D gene uncertain. CDR1 SGHTA and CDR2 FQGNSA come from the germline V gene. Trimming pared 8 bases from V and 5 bases from J, leaving 15 bases between. CDR3 length equals 13 residues. CDR3 loop: CASAYITGTEAFF. The CDR3 nucleotides read TGTGCCAGCGCGTATATTACGGGGACTGAAGCTTTCTTT.

A few counts support this clone. The V call is TRBV7-3, the J call TRBJ2-5; no clear D. CDR1 SGHTA and CDR2 FQGTGA come from the germline V gene. Trimming took off 6 bases at V and 5 bases at J, with 10 bases between the two ends. This CDR3 comprises 12 residues. In DNA, the CDR3 is TGTGCCAGCAGACGTGGGTTGGAGACCCAGTACTTC. As protein: CASRRGLETQYF. The entire variable domain, with the rest obtained from reference TRBV7-3 and TRBJ2-5, is as follows: GAGVSQTPSNKVTEKGKYVELRCDPISGHTALYWYRQSLGQGPEFLIYFQGTGAADDSGLPNDRFFAVRPEGSVSTLKIQRTERGDSAVYLCASRRGLETQYFGPGTRLLVL.